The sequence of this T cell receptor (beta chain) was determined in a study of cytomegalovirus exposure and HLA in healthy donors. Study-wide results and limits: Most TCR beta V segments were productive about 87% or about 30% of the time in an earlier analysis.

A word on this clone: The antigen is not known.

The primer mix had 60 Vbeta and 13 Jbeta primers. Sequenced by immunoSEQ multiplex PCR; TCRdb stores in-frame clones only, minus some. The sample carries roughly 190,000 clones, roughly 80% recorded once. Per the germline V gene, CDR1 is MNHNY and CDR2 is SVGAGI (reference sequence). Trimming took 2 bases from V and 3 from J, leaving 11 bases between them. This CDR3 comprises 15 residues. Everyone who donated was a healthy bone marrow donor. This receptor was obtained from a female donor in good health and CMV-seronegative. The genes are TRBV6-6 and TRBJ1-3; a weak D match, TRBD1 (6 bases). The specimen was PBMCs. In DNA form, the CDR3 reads TGTGCCAGCAGTTACAGCACAGGGATTGGAAACACCATATATTTT. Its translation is CASSYSTGIGNTIYF.